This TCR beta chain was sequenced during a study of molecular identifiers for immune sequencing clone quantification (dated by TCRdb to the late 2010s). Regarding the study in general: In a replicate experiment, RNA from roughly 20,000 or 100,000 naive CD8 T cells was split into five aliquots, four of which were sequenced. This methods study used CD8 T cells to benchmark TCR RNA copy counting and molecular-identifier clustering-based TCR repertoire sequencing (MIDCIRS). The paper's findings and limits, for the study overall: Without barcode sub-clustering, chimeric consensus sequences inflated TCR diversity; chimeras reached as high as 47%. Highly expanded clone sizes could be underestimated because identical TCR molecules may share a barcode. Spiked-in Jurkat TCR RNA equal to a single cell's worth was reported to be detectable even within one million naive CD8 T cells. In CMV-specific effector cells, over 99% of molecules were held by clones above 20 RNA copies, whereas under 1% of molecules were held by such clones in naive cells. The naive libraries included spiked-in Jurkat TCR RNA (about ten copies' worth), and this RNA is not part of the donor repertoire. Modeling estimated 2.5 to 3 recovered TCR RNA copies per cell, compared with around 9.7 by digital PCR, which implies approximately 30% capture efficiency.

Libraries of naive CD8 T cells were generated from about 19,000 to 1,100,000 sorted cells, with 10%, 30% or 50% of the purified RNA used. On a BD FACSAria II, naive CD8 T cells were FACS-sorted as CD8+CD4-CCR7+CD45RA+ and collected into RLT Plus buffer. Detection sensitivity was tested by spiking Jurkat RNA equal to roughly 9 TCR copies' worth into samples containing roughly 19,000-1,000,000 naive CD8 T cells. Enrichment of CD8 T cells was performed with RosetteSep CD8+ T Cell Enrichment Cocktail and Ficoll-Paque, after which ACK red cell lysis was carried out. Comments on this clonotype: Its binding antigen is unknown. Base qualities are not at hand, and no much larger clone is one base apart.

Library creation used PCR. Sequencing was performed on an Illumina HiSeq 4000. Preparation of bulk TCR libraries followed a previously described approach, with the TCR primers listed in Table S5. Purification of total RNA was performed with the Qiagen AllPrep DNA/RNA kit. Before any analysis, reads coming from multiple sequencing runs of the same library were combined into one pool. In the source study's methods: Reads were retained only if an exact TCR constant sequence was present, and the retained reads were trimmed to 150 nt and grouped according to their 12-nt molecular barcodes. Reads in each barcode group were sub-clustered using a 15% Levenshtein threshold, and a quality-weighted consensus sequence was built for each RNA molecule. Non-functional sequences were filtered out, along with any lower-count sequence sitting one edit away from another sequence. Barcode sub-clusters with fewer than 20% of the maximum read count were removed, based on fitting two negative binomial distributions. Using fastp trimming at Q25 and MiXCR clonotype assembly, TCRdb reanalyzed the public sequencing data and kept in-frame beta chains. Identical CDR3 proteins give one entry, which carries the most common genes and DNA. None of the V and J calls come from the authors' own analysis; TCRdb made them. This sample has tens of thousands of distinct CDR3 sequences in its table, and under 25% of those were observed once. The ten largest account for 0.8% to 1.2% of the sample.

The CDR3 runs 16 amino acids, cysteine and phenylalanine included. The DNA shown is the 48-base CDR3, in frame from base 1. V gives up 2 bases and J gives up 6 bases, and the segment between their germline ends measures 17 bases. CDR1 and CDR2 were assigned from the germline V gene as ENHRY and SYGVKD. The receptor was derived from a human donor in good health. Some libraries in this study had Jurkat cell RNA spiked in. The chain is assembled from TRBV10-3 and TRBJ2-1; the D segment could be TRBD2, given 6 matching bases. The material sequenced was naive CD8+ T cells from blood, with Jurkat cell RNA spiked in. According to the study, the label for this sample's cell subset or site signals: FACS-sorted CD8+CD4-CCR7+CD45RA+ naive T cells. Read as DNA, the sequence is TGTGCCATCAGTGAGAAAATGGGGACTCTTGGCAATGAGCAGTTCTTC. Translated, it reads CAISEKMGTLGNEQFF.